This entry is about one TCR beta chain. What it recognizes is unknown. This specimen comes from a study of cytomegalovirus exposure and HLA in healthy donors. General study findings and limits: There were under 200 TCR beta chains listed as cytomegalovirus-associated. Rarity held for most TCR sequences, but there were some public TCRs that occurred in many donors.

The donors were part of the roughly 120-subject validation cohort, which stood apart from the roughly 640-subject first cohort. Only in-frame clones appear in the TCRdb table, and some are missing; sequencing was by immunoSEQ multiplex PCR. The table records over 100,000 clones, approximately 94% of them present only once. From germline, CDR1 is LGHNA and CDR2 YNFKEQ. The CDR3 is made up of 16 amino acids. Trimming at V came to 1 base and at J to 2 bases, leaving 7 bases not matched to a gene. The sequence was obtained from a woman aged 18-29 years in good health and CMV-seronegative. This chain joins TRBV4-2 and TRBJ1-2, with 7 bases fitting TRBD1. The sequenced sample was PBMCs. The CDR3 region is CASSQGQGGSNYGYTF. The CDR3 region has the DNA TGTGCCAGCAGCCAAGGACAGGGAGGATCGAACTATGGCTACACCTTC.